The 8 T cell receptor beta chains below all came from one sample that was sequenced in a study of cytomegalovirus exposure and HLA in healthy donors. Produced via immunoSEQ multiplex PCR; TCRdb's table is partial and in-frame only. The table shows 55,000 to 70,000 clones, with more than 85% occurring only once. The sample was PBMCs. All receptors come from a woman in her 30s in good health and CMV-seronegative.

The CDR3 loop reads CASSFEQTQYF. The CDR3, as DNA: TGTGCCAGCAGCTTTGAGCAGACCCAGTACTTC. The chain joins TRBV5-6 to TRBJ2-5; unclear D gene. Germline CDR1 is SGHDT and CDR2 is YYEEEE. V lost 2 bases, J lost 6 bases, and 5 bases lay in between. CDR3 size: 11 residues. Combining the CDR3 with reference TRBV5-6 and TRBJ2-5 gives the whole variable domain DAGVTQSPTHLIKTRGQQVTLRCSPKSGHDTVSWYQQALGQGPQFIFQYYEEEERQRGNFPDRFSGHQFPNYSSELNVNALLLGDSALYLCASSFEQTQYFGPGTRLLVL.

This chain connects TRBV6-6 to TRBJ1-5; D perhaps matches TRBD1 (5 bases). Trimming removed 6 bases from V and 0 bases from J, with 12 bases in between. The CDR3 is 15 residues long. Germline assignment: CDR1 MNHNY and CDR2 SVGAGI (reference sequence). The CDR3 sequence: CASRRTSDSNQPQHF. In nucleotides, the CDR3 is TGTGCCAGCAGGAGGACATCCGATAGCAATCAGCCCCAGCATTTT.

The J gene is TRBJ2-3, the V gene TRBV30, with D possibly matching TRBD2 (6 bases). Trimming stripped 3 bases from V and 3 bases from J, with 25 bases between. This CDR3 has 18 amino acids. Germline CDR1 GTSNPN, CDR2 SVGIG (reference sequence). This CDR3 is CAWRTSGFRGITTDTQYF. DNA for the CDR3: TGTGCCTGGAGAACCTCTGGGTTTCGCGGGATAACTACAGATACGCAGTATTTT.

The chain joins TRBV5-5 to TRBJ1-5, with D hard to call. The length of the CDR3 is 13 residues. V was shortened by 6 bases and J by 6 bases, with 13 bases between the two germline ends. Germline V gives CDR1 SGHKS, CDR2 YYEKEE (reference sequence). The CDR3 loop reads CASTLGPVQPQHF. CDR3 sequence (DNA): TGTGCCAGCACCCTAGGCCCAGTTCAGCCCCAGCATTTT.

The J gene is TRBJ2-2, the V gene TRBV7-2; D unresolved. Germline V CDR1 and CDR2: SGHTA, FQGNSA. This CDR3 has 12 residues. V gave up 2 bases and J gave up 5 bases, with 3 bases separating them. CDR3 amino acids: CASSLSTGELFF. For the CDR3, the DNA is TGTGCCAGCAGCTTATCAACCGGGGAGCTGTTTTTT.

The V call is TRBV7-6, the J call TRBJ2-6, with D perhaps TRBD2 (5 bases). CDR3 size: 16 residues. CDR1 and CDR2 (germline): SGHVS, FNYEAQ. V was pared by 1 base and J by 2 bases, with 9 bases between. CDR3 loop: CASSLGVGAGANVLTF. In DNA, the CDR3 is TGTGCCAGCAGCTTAGGTGTCGGGGCTGGGGCCAACGTCCTGACTTTC.

The V and J genes are TRBV5-1 and TRBJ1-2, with D hard to call. The CDR3 extends over 12 amino acids. The germline gives CDR1 SGHRS, CDR2 YFSETQ. The V end was cut by 4 bases, the J end by 6 bases, with 10 bases between. Here the CDR3 reads CASSPRNDGYTF. As DNA, the CDR3 is TGCGCCAGCAGCCCCAGAAACGATGGCTACACCTTC.

The chain links TRBV19 to TRBJ1-2; no definite D call. V was clipped by 3 bases and J by 3 bases, with 17 bases between them. This CDR3 is 16 amino acids long. The germline V gene encodes CDR1 LNHDA and CDR2 SQIVND (reference sequence). The CDR3 loop is CASSMVTAGVHYGYTF. In nucleotides, the CDR3 is TGTGCCAGTAGTATGGTTACGGCGGGCGTTCACTATGGCTACACCTTC.